The 31 T cell receptor beta chains below were found in one sample sequenced in a study of regulatory T cells in long-lasting Graves disease. According to the study, TCR beta libraries were built with iRepertoire HTBI primers and CDR3-region Arm-PCR. TCRdb re-analysed the multiplex PCR reads in MiXCR, keeping a single row per CDR3 protein. Of roughly 350,000 distinct CDR3 sequences in the sample, 15% to 20% were seen once. The time point: newly diagnosed GD, antithyroid drugs for less than 3 months. With RNA extracted from PBMCs as input, the TCR library was made. In addition, the sample was reused for a study of T cells in Graves' hyperthyroidism and ophthalmopathy.

Here the sequenced sample was peripheral blood mononuclear cells (PBMCs), taken at new diagnosis, from a patient treated with antithyroid drugs. All receptors derive from a woman aged 18-29 years with Graves disease.

This clonotype has more than one count but fewer than ten. The V call is TRBV9, the J call TRBJ1-6; D remains ambiguous. V lost 2 bases and J 7 bases, leaving 13 bases between the germline ends. CDR3 length: 15 residues. Germline loops: CDR1 SGDLS, CDR2 YYNGEE. The CDR3 coding sequence is TGTGCCAGCAGCGTTGTTGGCGGGTGGAATTCACCCCTCCACTTT. It encodes CASSVVGGWNSPLHF.

The chain has TRBV2 and TRBJ2-7; 8 nucleotides agree with TRBD2. CDR3 length equals 14 residues. The V gene end was trimmed by 6 bases and the J gene end by 0 bases; junction bases not matched to a gene: 4. CDR1 and CDR2 from the germline V gene are SNHLY and FYNNEI. The CDR3 DNA sequence: TGTGCCAGCAGGGGACTAGAAGGCTCCTACGAGCAGTACTTC. This sequence encodes CASRGLEGSYEQYF. Based on the CDR3 plus reference TRBV2 and TRBJ2-7, the full variable domain is EPEVTQTPSHQVTQMGQEVILRCVPISNHLYFYWYRQILGQKVEFLVSFYNNEISEKSEIFDDQFSVERPDGSNFTLKIRSTKLEDSAMYFCASRGLEGSYEQYFGPGTRLTVT.

This clonotype was counted only a few times. This rearrangement joins TRBV27 to TRBJ2-2; D gene uncertain. With 6 bases removed from V and 2 bases from J, the gap between germline ends came to 10 bases. Germline assignment: CDR1 MNHEY and CDR2 SMNVEV (reference sequence). This CDR3 comprises 14 residues. CDR3 region: CASRPAANTGELFF. For the CDR3, the DNA is TGTGCCAGCAGACCTGCTGCCAACACCGGGGAGCTGTTTTTT.

V usage is TRBV7-3 and J usage is TRBJ2-1; 10 bases map to TRBD2. V shed 0 bases and J 3 bases; nucleotides not matched to a gene: 2. This CDR3 contains 16 residues. The germline V gene encodes CDR1 SGHTA and CDR2 FQGTGA. CDR3 sequence (DNA): TGTGCCAGCAGCTTAACGAGCGGGAGGGACTACAATGAGCAGTTCTTC. It encodes CASSLTSGRDYNEQFF.

The sample holds a few counts of this clonotype. J is TRBJ2-1 and V is TRBV13; 7 bases map to TRBD1. V lost 5 bases to trimming and J lost 5 bases; unmatched junction nucleotides: 24. Germline assignment: CDR1 PRHDT and CDR2 FYEKMQ (reference sequence). The CDR3 extends over 20 amino acids. The CDR3 loop is CASSLQTGDRFSRSHNEQFF. CDR3 DNA: TGTGCCAGCAGCCTCCAGACCGGGGACAGATTTTCTCGGAGCCACAATGAGCAGTTCTTC. Together with reference TRBV13 and TRBJ2-1, the CDR3 gives the full variable domain: AAGVIQSPRHLIKEKRETATLKCYPIPRHDTVYWYQQGPGQDPQFLISFYEKMQSDKGSIPDRFSAQQFSDYHSELNMSSLELGDSALYFCASSLQTGDRFSRSHNEQFFGPGTRLTVL.

This clonotype was seen only a few times. The CDR3 protein is CATSDLVRDSPLHF. The CDR3 region has the DNA TGTGCCACCAGTGATTTGGTCAGGGATTCACCCCTCCACTTT. The chain carries TRBV24-1 and TRBJ1-6, with D possibly TRBD1 on 5 matching bases. The CDR3 covers 14 residues. Trimming stripped 0 bases from V and 8 bases from J, with 7 bases between. Germline V gene data show CDR1 as KGHDR and CDR2 as SFDVKD.

This clonotype was picked up a small number of times. The chain carries TRBV20-1 and TRBJ2-2; 7 bases map to TRBD2. The germline V gene encodes CDR1 DFQATT and CDR2 SNEGSKA (reference sequence). The CDR3 consists of 14 residues. V shed 0 bases, J shed 3 bases, and the junction held 1 base outside the gene matches. CDR3 sequence: CSAREGGDTGELFF. The CDR3 DNA reads TGCAGTGCTAGAGAGGGGGGGGACACCGGGGAGCTGTTTTTT.

This clonotype was seen many times. V usage is TRBV6-2 or TRBV6-3 and J usage is TRBJ2-1; TRBD1 is a possible D gene (7 bases). The germline V gene encodes CDR1 MNHEY and CDR2 SVGEGT. Trimming shortened V by 10 bases and J by 1 base, and 17 bases separated the two germline ends. The CDR3 loop spans 15 amino acids. The CDR3 reads CATYRQGGSYNEQFF. DNA of the CDR3: TGTGCCACCTACCGGCAGGGGGGATCCTACAATGAGCAGTTCTTC.

This clonotype was recorded many times. The chain is built from TRBV6-1 and TRBJ1-6; 10 bases map to TRBD1. Germline CDR1 MNHNS, CDR2 SASEGT. The CDR3 totals 20 residues. Trimming cost V 5 bases and J 0 bases; bases outside gene matches: 13. CDR3 residues: CASSQKTGGFRGSYNSPLHF. In DNA form, the CDR3 reads TGTGCCAGCAGTCAGAAGACAGGGGGCTTCCGTGGCTCCTATAATTCACCCCTCCACTTT.

This clonotype was recorded many times. This chain joins TRBV6-5 and TRBJ1-1, with D unclear. Germline V gene data show CDR1 as MNHEY and CDR2 as SVGAGI. The CDR3 consists of 13 residues. Trimming shortened V by 2 bases and J by 1 base, and 5 bases separated the two germline ends. CDR3 nucleotides: TGTGCCAGCAGTTACGCCGCGAACACTGAAGCTTTCTTT. Its translation: CASSYAANTEAFF.

V gene TRBV11-3 combines with J gene TRBJ2-1; 8 nucleotides match TRBD2. This CDR3 is 14 amino acids long. With 4 bases clipped from V and 6 bases from J, the junction kept 5 bases outside the gene matches. Germline loops: CDR1 SGHNT, CDR2 YENEEA. CDR3 sequence (DNA): TGTGCCAGCAGCTCCGGGGGGGCTATCAATGAGCAGTTCTTC. Protein: CASSSGGAINEQFF.

This clonotype was seen ten or more times. The chain's CDR3 is CASSLRGEMGQPQHF. The CDR3 bases are TGTGCCAGCAGTTTAAGAGGGGAGATGGGTCAGCCCCAGCATTTT. The chain links TRBV28 to TRBJ1-5, with D tentatively TRBD1 (5 bases). With 2 bases removed from V and 6 bases from J, the gap between germline ends came to 14 bases. The germline V gene has CDR1 MDHEN and CDR2 SYDVKM. The CDR3 runs 15 residues.

A remark on this clonotype: This may stem from a read error, because a much larger clone lies one nucleotide away. V usage is TRBV6-5 and J usage is TRBJ2-1; no clear D gene. This CDR3 has 14 amino acids. Germline assignment: CDR1 MNHEY and CDR2 SVGAGI. CDR3: CANSYSSSYNEQFF. Written as DNA, the CDR3 is TGTGCCAACAGTTACTCGAGCTCCTACAATGAGCAGTTCTTC.

In regard to this clonotype: Compared with germline, one end of the junction differs, possibly owing to a read error. The V gene is TRBV5-1, the J gene TRBJ2-2; 9 nucleotides agree with TRBD2. Germline assignment: CDR1 SGHRS and CDR2 YFSETQ. This CDR3 is built from 17 residues. The CDR3 region has the DNA TGCGCCAGCAGCTTGGCTAGCGGGGCTGCGAACACCGGGGAGCTGGTTTTT. Protein product: CASSLASGAANTGELVF. The entire variable domain, with the rest obtained from reference TRBV5-1 and TRBJ2-2, is as follows: KAGVTQTPRYLIKTRGQQVTLSCSPISGHRSVSWYQQTPGQGLQFLFEYFSETQRNKGNFPGRFSGRQFSNSRSEMNVSTLELGDSALYLCASSLASGAANTGELVFGEGSRLTVL.

This clonotype was counted many times. The gene calls are TRBV5-1 and TRBJ2-7; D is undetermined. The V and J ends lost 3 bases and 5 bases respectively, with 9 bases between them. CDR1 and CDR2 from the germline V gene are SGHRS and YFSETQ. The CDR3 runs 12 residues. The DNA of the CDR3 is TGCGCCAGCAGCTCCGGCTGGGACGAGCAGTACTTC. As protein: CASSSGWDEQYF.

This clonotype has at least ten counts. The DNA of the CDR3 is TGTGCCAGCAGCCTCCATCCGACAAGGGTGCCCCAGCATTTT. Its translation is CASSLHPTRVPQHF. The chain links TRBV3-1 to TRBJ1-5; unclear D gene. Per germline, CDR1 LGHDT and CDR2 YNNKEL (reference sequence). The length of the CDR3 is 14 residues. Trimming took off 4 bases at V and 9 bases at J, with 16 bases between the two ends.

This clonotype has a count of ten or more. CDR3 in amino acids: CASSLYPQAGGPYEQYF. In DNA form, the CDR3 reads TGTGCCAGCAGCTTATACCCCCAGGCAGGGGGACCCTACGAGCAGTACTTC. The chain couples TRBV11-2 to TRBJ2-7; TRBD1 matches 7 bases. V was clipped by 2 bases and J by 2 bases; unmatched bases: 12. Germline CDR1 and CDR2: SGHAT and FQNNGV. The CDR3 consists of 17 residues.

This clonotype was seen repeatedly, ten times or more. This chain links TRBV20-1 with TRBJ2-1; TRBD2 matches 7 bases. The junction had 9 bases not matched to a gene; V was cut back by 1 base and J by 6 bases. CDR1 is DFQATT, CDR2 SNEGSKA, per germline (reference sequence). CDR3 length: 15 residues. The CDR3 DNA reads as TGCAGTGCTAGAGGAGGGCTAGCGGCGATCAATGAGCAGTTCTTC. Amino acids: CSARGGLAAINEQFF.

This clonotype was seen repeatedly, ten times or more. This rearrangement joins TRBV30 to TRBJ1-1; the match to TRBD1 covers 9 bases. Looked up from germline, CDR1 is GTSNPN and CDR2 is SVGIG (reference sequence). CDR3 length: 18 amino acids. Losses at the gene ends were 0 bases for V and 6 bases for J; bases not matched to a gene: 17. The CDR3 spells CAWSVRLGTGRESAEAFF. The DNA for the CDR3 is TGTGCCTGGAGTGTACGCCTAGGGACAGGGAGGGAATCGGCTGAAGCTTTCTTT.

With regard to this clonotype: A much larger clone lies one base from this, so it may be a read error. This chain uses TRBV6-2 or TRBV6-3 with TRBJ1-6, with D uncertain. The CDR3 is made up of 13 amino acids. The V gene's germline CDR1 is MNHEY and CDR2 SVGEGT. CDR3 amino acids: CASMREGYSPLRF. The CDR3 DNA reads as TGTGCCAGCATGCGGGAGGGCTATTCACCCCTCCGCTTT.

This clonotype was recorded at least ten times. The rearrangement uses TRBV2 and TRBJ1-6; no definite D call. V was cut by 3 bases and J by 18 bases, with 12 bases left in between. CDR3 length: 11 residues. Germline V lookup: CDR1 SNHLY, CDR2 FYNNEI. CDR3 region: CASSEVAGPHF. The CDR3 DNA reads TGTGCCAGCAGTGAGGTCGCAGGCCCCCACTTT.

This clonotype was seen at least ten times. J is TRBJ2-7 and V is TRBV3-1; D is uncertain. The CDR3 is 11 residues long. The germline CDR1 and CDR2 sequences are LGHDT and YNNKEL (reference sequence). Trimming removed 2 bases from V and 6 bases from J, with 5 bases in between. The CDR3 here is CASSQLGEQYF. CDR3 DNA sequence: TGTGCCAGCAGCCAACTCGGCGAGCAGTACTTC.

This clonotype has a count of ten or more. V is TRBV6-1 and J is TRBJ2-7; 13 bases map to TRBD2. Germline lookup yields CDR1 MNHNS and CDR2 SASEGT. The CDR3 consists of 13 residues. Trimming cost V 11 bases and J 5 bases; bases outside gene matches: 6. CDR3 DNA sequence: TGTGCCGGCTGGGGGACTAGCGGGAACGAGCAGTACTTC. This codes for CAGWGTSGNEQYF.

Ten or more counts support this clonotype. J is TRBJ2-7 and V is TRBV2, with 7 bases lining up with TRBD2. The CDR3 has 17 residues. Germline CDR1 is SNHLY and CDR2 is FYNNEI. The J segment lost 3 bases and the V segment lost 7 bases, leaving 18 bases of the junction unmatched. The CDR3 DNA sequence: TGTGCCAGCAACTCTAGGGAGGTACTAGCGCGGCGCTACGAGCAGTACTTC. Its translation: CASNSREVLARRYEQYF.

This sequence joins TRBV25-1 and TRBJ2-7; D is possibly TRBD1 (6 bases). Per the germline V gene, CDR1 is MGHDK and CDR2 is SYGVNS. V was shortened by 1 base and J by 1 base, with 14 bases between the two germline ends. CDR3 length: 16 residues. The CDR3 nucleotides read TGTGCCAGCAGTGAATTAGGGGAAACAGGGTCCTACGAGCAGTACTTC. It yields the protein CASSELGETGSYEQYF.

Comments on this clonotype: One base separates it from a far larger clone, so it is likely a read error. This chain connects TRBV11-1 to TRBJ1-5; 7 positions agree with TRBD1. This CDR3 has 15 amino acids. From germline, CDR1 is SGHAT and CDR2 FQDESV (reference sequence). This CDR3 is CAGSGGGGGNQPQHF. The DNA for the CDR3 is TGTGCCGGCAGCGGGGGAGGGGGCGGCAATCAGCCCCAGCATTTT.

Only a few counts were recorded for this clonotype. The rearrangement joins TRBV6-1 to TRBJ2-5, with unresolved D. The CDR3 loop spans 14 amino acids. Trimming removed 6 bases from V and 2 bases from J, with 13 bases in between. The germline V gene has CDR1 MNHNS and CDR2 SASEGT. The DNA for the CDR3 is TGTGCCAGCAGAACCGACTGGGAACAAGAGACCCAGTACTTC. Encoded protein: CASRTDWEQETQYF.

The chain is built from TRBV7-3 and TRBJ1-1, with D possibly matching TRBD1 (6 bases). CDR1 SGHTA and CDR2 FQGTGA come from the germline V gene. This CDR3 spans 17 amino acids. V lost 3 bases to trimming and J lost 5 bases, with 22 bases between them. The chain's CDR3 is CASSFSGGRGRITEAFF. In nucleotides, the CDR3 is TGTGCCAGCAGCTTTTCGGGGGGGCGCGGGAGGATAACTGAAGCTTTCTTT.

Only a few counts were recorded for this clonotype. The rearrangement uses TRBV7-2 and TRBJ1-2; D ambiguous. The germline V and J ends were trimmed by 4 bases and 5 bases, with 14 bases remaining between them. Germline CDR1 reads SGHTA; CDR2 reads FQGNSA. The CDR3 has 14 residues. CDR3 loop: CASSYGSVLYGYTF. CDR3 sequence (DNA): TGTGCCAGCAGCTACGGGTCGGTCCTATATGGCTACACCTTC.

At least ten counts were recorded for this clonotype. The V and J genes are TRBV27 and TRBJ2-5; 7 nucleotides match TRBD2. Per germline, CDR1 MNHEY and CDR2 SMNVEV (reference sequence). Trimming cost V 3 bases and J 2 bases; bases outside gene matches: 3. CDR3 length: 14 residues. The CDR3 bases are TGTGCCAGCAGTTTCGGACTAGGACAAGAGACCCAGTACTTC. The encoded protein is CASSFGLGQETQYF.

This clonotype was recorded many times. This sequence joins TRBV28 and TRBJ1-2; weak D call: TRBD1 (5 bases). V dropped 8 bases and J dropped 0 bases, with 10 bases sitting between them. The germline V gene has CDR1 MDHEN and CDR2 SYDVKM. The CDR3 totals 13 residues. The CDR3 spells CASGGGANYGYTF. The CDR3, as DNA: TGTGCCAGCGGGGGGGGAGCTAACTATGGCTACACCTTC.